Reported below is one T cell receptor beta chain. The sample belongs to a study of blood T cell repertoires in COVID-19. The CDR3 extends over 14 amino acids. The V segment lost 5 bases and the J segment 11 bases; nucleotides outside the gene matches: 7. Germline CDR1 MNHEY, CDR2 SVGAGI. Here immunoSEQ multiplex PCR was the method, and the copy in TCRdb shows in-frame clones only, minus some. The sample yields more than 300,000 clones, around 88% seen once. Patients at the Seattle site were enrolled during active infection and followed longitudinally. The receptor's source is a woman aged 25 to 39 with COVID-19, enrolled during active disease. Material: peripheral blood. The genes are TRBV6-5 and TRBJ2-6; TRBD1 matches at 9 bases. The CDR3 DNA follows: TGTGCCAGCAGTCCACAGGGGGCCGGACACGTCCTGACTTTC. Its translation: CASSPQGAGHVLTF.